A selection of T cell receptor beta chains follows, all from one sample in a study of blood T cell repertoires in COVID-19. Profiling relied on immunoSEQ multiplex PCR, and the TCRdb table lists in-frame clones only, not all of them. The sample holds about 200,000 clones; 88% are singletons and the top ten take roughly 6%. Sequenced: peripheral blood. These receptors came from a man in his forties with active or convalescent COVID-19. Both conserved end residues are part of each CDR3.

j_call | v_call | cdr3_aa
TRBJ1-1 | TRBV30 | CAWSGGQKHEAFF
TRBJ1-1 | TRBV19 | CASSIGNRGGTEAFF
TRBJ2-3 | TRBV19 | CASSNLATSTDTQYF
TRBJ1-3 | TRBV7-9 | CASSLGQGFNTIYF
TRBJ2-3 | TRBV5-1 | CASSLVGGRAPSGRTDTQYF
TRBJ1-5 | TRBV6-5 | CASSSTGDINQPQHF
TRBJ1-2 | TRBV2 | CASRRRGLLYGYTF
TRBJ1-2 | TRBV24-1 | CATSDSGLGGYGYTF
TRBJ1-4 | TRBV10-3 | CAISEGGAGEKLFF
TRBJ1-5 | TRBV2 | CASSSSSNQPQHF
TRBJ1-1 | TRBV9 | CASSVITGRETEAFF
TRBJ1-5 | TRBV19 | CASTPDRGPNQPQHF
TRBJ2-7 | TRBV21-1 | CARRGPDEQYF
TRBJ2-7 | TRBV27 | CASLATGGGEQYF
TRBJ1-6 | TRBV2 | CASSFPSYQGKNSPLHF
TRBJ1-1 | TRBV5-1 | CASSQALNTEAFF
TRBJ2-7 | TRBV12-5 | CASGSPGAGSHEQYF
TRBJ2-5 | TRBV19 | CASSIGSGETQYF
TRBJ2-2 | TRBV10-3 | CAISESPEDGELFF
TRBJ2-7 | TRBV6-5 | CASSSQRQGRVYEQYF
TRBJ2-1 | TRBV5-5 | CASSRRLATNEQFF
TRBJ1-5 | TRBV28 | CASREGGSNQPQHF
TRBJ2-7 | TRBV5-1 | CASSQRQGAYEQYF
TRBJ2-2 | TRBV11-3 | CASSLEVGSNTGELFF
TRBJ1-5 | TRBV4-1 | CASSLTGDQPQHF
TRBJ2-3 | TRBV6-2/TRBV6-3 | CASSHLGFSSTDTQYF
TRBJ1-1 | TRBV14 | CASSQEANTEAFF
TRBJ1-4 | TRBV2 | CASTPTGTRLEKLFF
TRBJ1-1 | TRBV4-3 | CASSQGRATTEAFF
TRBJ1-2 | TRBV10-3 | CAIRPRPNYGYTF
TRBJ1-1 | TRBV21-1 | CASSKDRALNTEAFF
TRBJ2-2 | TRBV11-2 | CASSLVGTGGFGELFF
TRBJ1-4 | TRBV29-1 | CSVKWKNRSTNEKLFF
TRBJ2-1 | TRBV5-1 | CASSLAVGRIGGASSYNEQFF
TRBJ1-2 | TRBV12-3/TRBV12-4 | CASSRDSPGYTF
TRBJ2-1 | TRBV11-3 | CASSFGLAGNNEQFF
TRBJ1-5 | TRBV2 | CASSRGGVRSNQPQHF
TRBJ2-3 | TRBV28 | CASSLWSGVASTDTQYF
TRBJ2-2 | TRBV5-1 | CASSLLAGDHTGELFF